This T cell receptor beta chain was identified in a study of OX40 agonist ivuxolimab in advanced cancers. A word on this clone: The antigen is undetermined.

General study results and limits: Within 6 weeks, CD4+ and CD8+ blood T cells expanded clonally at 0.1 to 3.0 mg/kg. Relative to CD4+, CD8+ T cells held more expanded clones on average. The antigens recognized by the expanded peripheral T cells, that is their antigen specificity, were not determined.

J was trimmed by 7 bases and V by 3 bases; bases with no gene match: 8. Germline V gene sequence: CDR1 SNHLY, CDR2 FYNNEI. The length of the CDR3 is 15 residues. Some clones are missing from TCRdb's copy, which holds only in-frame ones; the method was immunoSEQ multiplex PCR. The sample shows tens of thousands of clones, more than 80% of them seen only once. The sample here was CD4+ or CD8+ T cells sorted from blood, taken in a trial of the OX40 agonist ivuxolimab. The rearrangement joins TRBV2 to TRBJ2-2; 7 nucleotides line up with TRBD1. This TCR derives from an adult with an advanced solid tumor such as melanoma, head and neck, liver or kidney cancer. In DNA, the CDR3 is TGTGCCAGCAGTGAGGGACAGACCGTCGGCGGGGAGCTGTTTTTT. This encodes CASSEGQTVGGELFF.